The 22 T cell receptor beta chains presented below share a single source sample, sequenced in a study of blood T cell repertoires in COVID-19. Libraries were prepared by immunoSEQ multiplex PCR; TCRdb keeps only in-frame clonotypes and omits some of them. The sample holds 120,000 to 150,000 clones, roughly 83% seen once. Sequencing used PBMCs or T cells enriched from blood (not recorded which). Source of these receptors: a man aged 35 to 55 with acute COVID-19.

CDR3 sequence: CASSRWGTTSYEQYF. The CDR3 DNA reads as TGTGCCAGCAGCCGGTGGGGGACTACCTCCTACGAGCAGTACTTC. The chain links TRBV3-1 (or the pseudogene TRBV3-2) to TRBJ2-7; 7 nucleotides agree with TRBD2. The CDR3 has 15 amino acids. V was clipped by 4 bases and J by 0 bases; unmatched bases: 6. CDR1 is LGHDT and CDR2 is YNNKEL in the germline V gene (reference sequence).

The chain has TRBV10-3 and TRBJ2-7; a weak D match, TRBD1 (5 bases). Germline lookup yields CDR1 ENHRY and CDR2 SYGVKD. Trimming took 3 bases from V and 2 from J, leaving 11 bases between them. CDR3 length: 14 amino acids. CDR3 protein: CAISEDSPPYEQYF. CDR3 in DNA: TGTGCCATCAGTGAAGACAGTCCCCCCTACGAGCAGTACTTC.

The chain carries TRBV4-3 and TRBJ1-2, with 9 nucleotides matching TRBD1. The CDR3 sequence is 14 residues long. Germline loops: CDR1 LGHNA, CDR2 YSLEER. Trimming took 2 bases from V and 4 from J; bases not matched to a gene: 2. CDR3 sequence reads: CASSQTGGGYGYTF. CDR3 sequence (DNA): TGCGCCAGCAGCCAAACAGGGGGCGGCTATGGCTACACCTTC.

This clone is a singleton in its sample. The chain recombines TRBV3-1 (or the pseudogene TRBV3-2) with TRBJ2-7, with a tentative D call TRBD2 (6 bases). CDR1 is LGHDT, CDR2 YNNKEL, per germline (reference sequence). The V and J ends lost 0 bases and 5 bases respectively, with 17 bases between them. This CDR3 comprises 16 residues. The DNA for the CDR3 is TGTGCCAGCAGCCAAGATTGGGTGGGAGGACGGAACGAGCAGTACTTC. It is translated as CASSQDWVGGRNEQYF.

The chain carries TRBV5-1 and TRBJ1-4; D is unclear. Trimming pared 4 bases from V and 1 base from J, leaving 14 bases between. The CDR3 is made up of 16 amino acids. Germline lookup yields CDR1 SGHRS and CDR2 YFSETQ. CDR3 bases: TGCGCCAGCAGCCCGTATTATCGGGTAACTAATGAAAAACTGTTTTTT. Its protein is CASSPYYRVTNEKLFF.

The genes are TRBV14 and TRBJ2-1; 9 bases are shared with TRBD2. Germline CDR1 SGHDN, CDR2 FVKESK. The trim removed 4 bases at V and 5 bases at J, leaving 9 bases unmatched. The CDR3 spans 16 residues. CDR3 sequence reads: CASSLLTAGGDNEQFF. For the CDR3, the DNA is TGTGCCAGCAGCCTTTTGACGGCGGGAGGGGACAATGAGCAGTTCTTC.

The V gene is TRBV19, the J gene TRBJ2-3; D possibly corresponds to TRBD2 (5 bases). Trimming removed 2 bases from V and 1 base from J, with 13 bases in between. CDR3 length: 16 amino acids. Germline CDR1 is LNHDA and CDR2 is SQIVND (reference sequence). CDR3 amino acids: CASSISSDLRTDTQYF. The CDR3 nucleotides are TGTGCCAGTAGTATAAGTAGCGACTTGCGCACAGATACGCAGTATTTT.

The V call is TRBV12-3 or TRBV12-4, the J call TRBJ2-1; TRBD2 might be the D (5 bases). V gave up 7 bases and J gave up 5 bases, with 9 bases separating them. The CDR3 loop spans 12 amino acids. The CDR3 reads CASKTINNEQFF. The CDR3 DNA reads as TGTGCCAGCAAGACTATAAACAATGAGCAGTTCTTC.

This clone was counted a single time. The rearrangement links TRBV24-1 to TRBJ2-1; 9 bases line up with TRBD1. Germline V gene data show CDR1 as KGHDR and CDR2 as SFDVKD. J lost 15 bases, V lost 4 bases, and 15 bases had no gene match. CDR3 length: 15 amino acids. The DNA for the CDR3 is TGTGCCACCAGTGACGCACTGCAAAGGACAGGGGTGCGGTTCTTC. Its translation: CATSDALQRTGVRFF.

The chain recombines TRBV28 with TRBJ2-1, with 9 bases lining up with TRBD1. This CDR3 has 13 residues. J was trimmed by 15 bases and V by 3 bases; bases with no gene match: 9. CDR1 MDHEN and CDR2 SYDVKM come from the germline V gene. The CDR3 region has the DNA TGTGCCAGCAGTTTTCAACCTCGGACAGGGGCGTTCTTC. Protein sequence: CASSFQPRTGAFF. The full variable domain, in which reference TRBV28 and TRBJ2-1 provide the parts outside the CDR3, is DVKVTQSSRYLVKRTGEKVFLECVQDMDHENMFWYRQDPGLGLRLIYFSYDVKMKEKGDIPEGYSVSREKKERFSLILESASTNQTSMYLCASSFQPRTGAFFGPGTRLTVL.

This chain uses TRBV29-1 with TRBJ2-1; D remains unclear. Germline V gene data show CDR1 as SQVTM and CDR2 as ANQGSEA. This CDR3 has 12 residues. V lost 3 bases and J 6 bases, leaving 9 bases between the germline ends. CDR3 sequence: CSVEGTFNEQFF. In nucleotides, the CDR3 is TGCAGCGTTGAGGGCACATTCAATGAGCAGTTCTTC.

This chain connects TRBV28 to TRBJ1-5; D not certain. The CDR3 has 13 amino acids. Germline CDR1 MDHEN, CDR2 SYDVKM. The germline V and J ends were trimmed by 6 bases and 4 bases, with 10 bases remaining between them. CDR3 coding DNA: TGTGCCAGCAGCCCCTCGGGGAATCAGCCCCAGCATTTT. It is translated as CASSPSGNQPQHF.

This clone was seen only once. V gene TRBV4-3 combines with J gene TRBJ1-3; no clear D gene. Trimming removed 0 bases at V and 2 bases at J, with 17 bases between. Germline-derived CDR1 and CDR2 are LGHNA and YSLEER. The CDR3 is made up of 18 amino acids. This CDR3 reads CASSQDYRYRLAGNTIYF. Written as DNA, the CDR3 is TGCGCCAGCAGCCAAGATTACAGATACCGCCTGGCTGGAAACACCATATATTTT.

CDR3 in DNA: TGTGCCAGCAGCAAACGGACAGATTTATACTACGAGCAGTACTTC. As protein: CASSKRTDLYYEQYF. This sequence joins TRBV21-1 and TRBJ2-7; the D call in the table, TRBD1, was not verified against the DNA. TRBV21-1 is classified as a pseudogene. CDR3 length equals 15 residues.

V gene TRBV4-3 combines with J gene TRBJ1-1; D is ambiguous. Trimming removed 0 bases from V and 11 bases from J, with 16 bases in between. Germline V gene lookup returns CDR1 LGHNA and CDR2 YSLEER. The CDR3 extends over 14 amino acids. CDR3 region: CASSQDGETTGAFF. DNA of the CDR3: TGCGCCAGCAGCCAAGATGGGGAAACGACGGGGGCTTTCTTT.

V and J are TRBV2 and TRBJ1-2; D is unclear. Germline loops: CDR1 SNHLY, CDR2 FYNNEI. This CDR3 has 13 amino acids. Trimming left V 8 bases short and J 4 bases short, with 14 bases between. CDR3 sequence (DNA): TGTGCCAGCTCTCTAGCCGGTGCCTATGGCTACACCTTC. Protein: CASSLAGAYGYTF.

The chain carries TRBV28 and TRBJ2-1; possible D gene TRBD1, 6 bases. This CDR3 comprises 15 residues. V was shortened by 2 bases and J by 9 bases, with 17 bases between the two germline ends. Germline assignment: CDR1 MDHEN and CDR2 SYDVKM. In DNA form, the CDR3 reads TGTGCCAGCAGTTTACCAGGGGTAGGGTTTGGTGAGCAGTTCTTC. Amino acids: CASSLPGVGFGEQFF.

The chain couples TRBV7-2 to TRBJ2-3; 7 nucleotides line up with TRBD2. This CDR3 has 16 residues. CDR1 is SGHTA, CDR2 FQGNSA, per germline. V shed 6 bases, J shed 3 bases, and the junction held 12 bases outside the gene matches. In nucleotides, the CDR3 is TGTGCCAGCAGTCTACCTAGGGAAGCGGGGACAGATACGCAGTATTTT. This codes for CASSLPREAGTDTQYF.

The chain combines TRBV18 with TRBJ1-4; no firm D call. Germline V lookup: CDR1 KGHSH, CDR2 LQKENI. With 2 bases removed from V and 0 bases from J, the gap between germline ends came to 10 bases. The CDR3 spans 16 residues. The CDR3 loop is CASSPVESATNEKLFF. CDR3 in DNA: TGTGCCAGCTCACCAGTAGAGAGTGCAACTAATGAAAAACTGTTTTTT.

The chain recombines TRBV6-5 with TRBJ2-7, with TRBD1 identical over 7 bases. With 0 bases clipped from V and 2 bases from J, the junction kept 7 bases outside the gene matches. The CDR3 has 16 residues. From germline, CDR1 is MNHEY and CDR2 SVGAGI. CDR3 in amino acids: CASSYSAGTDTYEQYF. Here the CDR3 DNA reads TGTGCCAGCAGTTACTCGGCCGGGACAGATACCTACGAGCAGTACTTC.

The V call is TRBV10-3, the J call TRBJ2-2, with 9 bases identical to TRBD1. The CDR3 is made up of 17 amino acids. The germline CDR1 and CDR2 sequences are ENHRY and SYGVKD. The trim removed 1 base at V and 3 bases at J, leaving 6 bases unmatched. For the CDR3, the DNA is TGTGCCATCAGTGAGTTATACAGGGGGCGCGACACCGGGGAGCTGTTTTTT. It encodes CAISELYRGRDTGELFF.

The rearrangement joins TRBV3-1 (or the pseudogene TRBV3-2) to TRBJ1-1; D perhaps matches TRBD1 (6 bases). Germline CDR1 reads LGHDT; CDR2 reads YNNKEL (reference sequence). V lost 1 base, J lost 8 bases, and 11 bases lay in between. The CDR3 contains 13 residues. CDR3 bases: TGTGCCAGCAGCCAAGCTCCAGACAGGGAAGCTTTCTTT. Translated: CASSQAPDREAFF.